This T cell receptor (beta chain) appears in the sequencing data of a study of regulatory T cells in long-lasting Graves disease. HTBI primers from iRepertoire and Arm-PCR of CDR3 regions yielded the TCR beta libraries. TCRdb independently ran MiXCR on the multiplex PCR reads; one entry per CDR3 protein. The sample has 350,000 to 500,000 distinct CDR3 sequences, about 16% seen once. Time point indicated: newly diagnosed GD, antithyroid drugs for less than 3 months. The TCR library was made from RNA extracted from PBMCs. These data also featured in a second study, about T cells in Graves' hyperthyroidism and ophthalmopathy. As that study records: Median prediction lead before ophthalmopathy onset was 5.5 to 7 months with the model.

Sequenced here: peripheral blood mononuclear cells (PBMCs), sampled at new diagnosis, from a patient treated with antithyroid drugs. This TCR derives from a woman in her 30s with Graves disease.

The CDR3 bases are TGTGCCACCCATGATAACACCGGGGAGCTGTTTTTT. Translating it yields CATHDNTGELFF. The genes are TRBV24-1 and TRBJ2-2, with D unresolved. V gave up 9 bases and J gave up 2 bases, with 6 bases separating them. The CDR3 extends over 12 amino acids. Germline CDR1 reads KGHDR; CDR2 reads SFDVKD.